Listed below are T cell receptor beta chains from one sample, sequenced in a study of shared clonotypes between healthy human individuals. Repertoires were generated with immunoSEQ multiplex PCR, while TCRdb's copy carries only in-frame clones and drops some. The sample has roughly 2.4 million clones; 95% are singletons. Sequencing was performed on naive CD4+ T cells sorted from blood. All receptors come from a man younger than 35 in good health. Each CDR3 is given with its conserved first and last residue. Each record gives: J gene, V gene, CDR3 length, D gene, clone size, CDR3 DNA, CDR3 protein. A D gene is named only where the DNA matches it firmly. Clone size, where shown, is once, few, many, or a class for clones that have expanded.

J gene: TRBJ1-5; V gene: TRBV6-8; CDR3 length: 18; D gene: TRBD1; clone size: .; CDR3 DNA: TGTGCCAGCAGCCCCCGACAGGGGCTCGCCGATAGCAATCAGCCCCAGCATTTT; CDR3 protein: CASSPRQGLADSNQPQHF
J gene: TRBJ1-1; V gene: TRBV7-9; CDR3 length: 10; D gene: .; clone size: .; CDR3 DNA: TGTGCCAGCGGGTGGACTGAAGCTTTCTTT; CDR3 protein: CASGWTEAFF
J gene: TRBJ2-1; V gene: TRBV7-9; CDR3 length: 16; D gene: TRBD1; clone size: .; CDR3 DNA: TGTGCCAGCAGCCTAATACTTGGACAGGGGGCCAATGAGCAGTTCTTC; CDR3 protein: CASSLILGQGANEQFF
J gene: TRBJ1-6; V gene: TRBV2; CDR3 length: 13; D gene: .; clone size: .; CDR3 DNA: TGTGCCAGCAGTGGAGACGGGAATTCACCCCTCCACTTT; CDR3 protein: CASSGDGNSPLHF
J gene: TRBJ1-5; V gene: TRBV4-3; CDR3 length: 14; D gene: .; clone size: .; CDR3 DNA: TGCGCCAGCAGCCAAGAGGGGGGCAATCAGCCCCAGCATTTT; CDR3 protein: CASSQEGGNQPQHF
J gene: TRBJ2-7; V gene: TRBV18; CDR3 length: 13; D gene: .; clone size: .; CDR3 DNA: TGTGCCAGCTCAGCCAGGGTTCTCGACGAGCAGTACTTC; CDR3 protein: CASSARVLDEQYF
J gene: TRBJ1-2; V gene: TRBV7-2; CDR3 length: 14; D gene: TRBD1; clone size: .; CDR3 DNA: TGTGCCAGCAGCCCGGACAGGGGTGGGTATGGCTACACCTTC; CDR3 protein: CASSPDRGGYGYTF
J gene: TRBJ1-3; V gene: TRBV18; CDR3 length: 15; D gene: .; clone size: .; CDR3 DNA: TGTGCCAGCTCACCCGTTTTTTCGGACCTTTCCACCATATATTTT; CDR3 protein: CASSPVFSDLSTIYF
J gene: TRBJ2-7; V gene: TRBV6-6; CDR3 length: 14; D gene: TRBD1; clone size: .; CDR3 DNA: TGTGCCAGCAGTGATCGGACAGGGGCATACGAGCAGTACTTC; CDR3 protein: CASSDRTGAYEQYF
J gene: TRBJ1-2; V gene: TRBV6-5; CDR3 length: 12; D gene: .; clone size: .; CDR3 DNA: TGTGCCAGCAGGGACAGTAACTATGGCTACACCTTC; CDR3 protein: CASRDSNYGYTF
J gene: TRBJ2-5; V gene: TRBV5-4; CDR3 length: 13; D gene: .; clone size: .; CDR3 DNA: TGTGCCAGCAGCTTGGGGGGGCAAGAGACCCAGTACTTC; CDR3 protein: CASSLGGQETQYF
J gene: TRBJ2-7; V gene: TRBV28; CDR3 length: 13; D gene: .; clone size: .; CDR3 DNA: TGTGCCAGCAGAATGGGGGGCAGGGACGAGCAGTACTTC; CDR3 protein: CASRMGGRDEQYF
J gene: TRBJ1-2; V gene: TRBV21-1; CDR3 length: 17; D gene: .; clone size: .; CDR3 DNA: TGTGCCAGCAGCAAACCCCCCCCCAGGGGGGCTCCTTATGGCTACACCTTC; CDR3 protein: CASSKPPPRGAPYGYTF
J gene: TRBJ1-2; V gene: TRBV18; CDR3 length: 13; D gene: TRBD1; clone size: .; CDR3 DNA: TGTGCCAGCTCACCGGGACAGGGAATCGGCTACACCTTC; CDR3 protein: CASSPGQGIGYTF
J gene: TRBJ2-1; V gene: TRBV4-1; CDR3 length: 16; D gene: TRBD2; clone size: .; CDR3 DNA: TGCGCCAGCAGCCTGGGACTAGTAAGCCCCTACAATGAGCAGTTCTTC; CDR3 protein: CASSLGLVSPYNEQFF
J gene: TRBJ2-7; V gene: TRBV5-1; CDR3 length: 15; D gene: .; clone size: .; CDR3 DNA: TGCGCCAGCAGCTTGGATTGGGCGGTGGTGTACGAGCAGTACTTC; CDR3 protein: CASSLDWAVVYEQYF
J gene: TRBJ2-5; V gene: TRBV2; CDR3 length: 13; D gene: .; clone size: once; CDR3 DNA: TGTGCCAGCAGACTGGCCGTCCAAGAGACCCAGTACTTC; CDR3 protein: CASRLAVQETQYF
J gene: TRBJ2-2; V gene: TRBV7-8; CDR3 length: 17; D gene: TRBD2; clone size: .; CDR3 DNA: TGTGCCAGCAGCTCCACCAGACTAGCGGTGAACACCGGGGAGCTGTTTTTT; CDR3 protein: CASSSTRLAVNTGELFF
J gene: TRBJ2-1; V gene: TRBV27; CDR3 length: 17; D gene: .; clone size: .; CDR3 DNA: TGTGCCAGCAGTCTCCTAAGCGGCAGGGGAGCGCACAATGAGCAGTTCTTC; CDR3 protein: CASSLLSGRGAHNEQFF
J gene: TRBJ1-1; V gene: TRBV6-5; CDR3 length: 14; D gene: .; clone size: .; CDR3 DNA: TGTGCCAGCTACCAGTCCGGGGGGAACACTGAAGCTTTCTTT; CDR3 protein: CASYQSGGNTEAFF
J gene: TRBJ2-7; V gene: TRBV2; CDR3 length: 15; D gene: TRBD1; clone size: .; CDR3 DNA: TGTGCCAGCAACCGGGGAGAGGGGACAGTTTACGAGCAGTACTTC; CDR3 protein: CASNRGEGTVYEQYF
J gene: TRBJ1-4; V gene: TRBV7-8; CDR3 length: 15; D gene: TRBD1; clone size: .; CDR3 DNA: TGTGCCAGCACCAATAACAGGGGGGCAGCTGAAAAACTGTTTTTT; CDR3 protein: CASTNNRGAAEKLFF
J gene: TRBJ1-2; V gene: TRBV5-1; CDR3 length: 15; D gene: .; clone size: once; CDR3 DNA: TGCGCCAGCAGCCTCTCAGCAGGGGAAGGGAGTGGCTACACCTTC; CDR3 protein: CASSLSAGEGSGYTF
J gene: TRBJ1-2; V gene: TRBV6-5; CDR3 length: 14; D gene: TRBD1; clone size: once; CDR3 DNA: TGTGCCAGCAGCCGGGACAGTCAAAACTATGGCTACACCTTC; CDR3 protein: CASSRDSQNYGYTF
J gene: TRBJ1-2; V gene: TRBV28; CDR3 length: 14; D gene: TRBD1; clone size: .; CDR3 DNA: TGTGCCAGCAGCCCGGGACAGAGTCCTTATGGCTACACCTTC; CDR3 protein: CASSPGQSPYGYTF
J gene: TRBJ2-7; V gene: TRBV4-1; CDR3 length: 14; D gene: .; clone size: .; CDR3 DNA: TGCGCCAGCAGCCCACGGGCTGGCCCCTACGAGCAGTACTTC; CDR3 protein: CASSPRAGPYEQYF
J gene: TRBJ2-1; V gene: TRBV10-2; CDR3 length: 14; D gene: .; clone size: .; CDR3 DNA: TGCGCCAGCAGTGATGGGAGCTCCTACAATGAGCAGTTCTTC; CDR3 protein: CASSDGSSYNEQFF
J gene: TRBJ2-7; V gene: TRBV9; CDR3 length: 12; D gene: .; clone size: once; CDR3 DNA: TGTGCCAGCAGCAGGACTGGATACGAGCAGTACTTC; CDR3 protein: CASSRTGYEQYF
J gene: TRBJ2-5; V gene: TRBV4-1; CDR3 length: 17; D gene: TRBD2; clone size: .; CDR3 DNA: TGCGCCAGCAGCCAAGCTGGGACTAGCGGGGGGGCCGGGACCCAGTACTTC; CDR3 protein: CASSQAGTSGGAGTQYF
J gene: TRBJ1-2; V gene: TRBV4-1; CDR3 length: 15; D gene: .; clone size: .; CDR3 DNA: TGCGCCAGCAGCCAAGATGAGGGTTTGGGCTATGGCTACACCTTC; CDR3 protein: CASSQDEGLGYGYTF
J gene: TRBJ2-2; V gene: TRBV29-1; CDR3 length: 14; D gene: TRBD1; clone size: .; CDR3 DNA: TGCAGCGTTAGAACGGACAGGGACACCGGGGAGCTGTTTTTT; CDR3 protein: CSVRTDRDTGELFF
J gene: TRBJ2-6; V gene: TRBV15; CDR3 length: 17; D gene: .; clone size: once; CDR3 DNA: TGTGCCACCAGCAGCCGGGACGGAGGCTCTGGGGCCAACGTCCTGACTTTC; CDR3 protein: CATSSRDGGSGANVLTF
J gene: TRBJ1-6; V gene: TRBV28; CDR3 length: 12; D gene: .; clone size: few; CDR3 DNA: TGTGCCAGCAGCCTCTTTAATTCACCCCTCCACTTT; CDR3 protein: CASSLFNSPLHF
J gene: TRBJ1-2; V gene: TRBV5-4; CDR3 length: 13; D gene: .; clone size: .; CDR3 DNA: TGTGCCAGCAACAGTGGGGGGCTCAATGACTACACCTTC; CDR3 protein: CASNSGGLNDYTF
J gene: TRBJ2-5; V gene: TRBV30; CDR3 length: 13; D gene: TRBD2; clone size: .; CDR3 DNA: TGTGCCCGCCAACTAGCGAACCAAGAGACCCAGTACTTC; CDR3 protein: CARQLANQETQYF
J gene: TRBJ1-2; V gene: TRBV19; CDR3 length: 12; D gene: .; clone size: .; CDR3 DNA: TGTGCCAGTAGTGGACCGACCTATGGCTACACCTTC; CDR3 protein: CASSGPTYGYTF
J gene: TRBJ2-7; V gene: TRBV6-5; CDR3 length: 15; D gene: .; clone size: .; CDR3 DNA: TGTGCCAGCAGTTACTCGCGGTCCCGGGTCTACGAGCAGTACTTC; CDR3 protein: CASSYSRSRVYEQYF
J gene: TRBJ2-7; V gene: TRBV7-3; CDR3 length: 15; D gene: .; clone size: .; CDR3 DNA: TGTGCCAGCAGCTCTTCCGGGACGCCCTTCAACGAGCAGTACTTC; CDR3 protein: CASSSSGTPFNEQYF
J gene: TRBJ2-7; V gene: TRBV5-1; CDR3 length: 15; D gene: TRBD1; clone size: .; CDR3 DNA: TGCGCCAGCAGCTTGGTGGGGACAGGGGTGCACGAGCAGTACTTC; CDR3 protein: CASSLVGTGVHEQYF
J gene: TRBJ1-5; V gene: TRBV28; CDR3 length: 16; D gene: .; clone size: once; CDR3 DNA: TGTGCCAGCAGTTTCTTTCGGGGCATCTTTAATCAGCCCCAGCATTTT; CDR3 protein: CASSFFRGIFNQPQHF
J gene: TRBJ2-3; V gene: TRBV28; CDR3 length: 19; D gene: TRBD2; clone size: .; CDR3 DNA: TGTGCCAGCAGTACCCACGGACTAGCGGGGGGGCCGGGCGCGGATACGCAGTATTTT; CDR3 protein: CASSTHGLAGGPGADTQYF
J gene: TRBJ1-2; V gene: TRBV6-5; CDR3 length: 15; D gene: TRBD1; clone size: .; CDR3 DNA: TGTGCCAGCAGTCGGGGTCGAGGGACAGGGGGTGGCTACACCTTC; CDR3 protein: CASSRGRGTGGGYTF
J gene: TRBJ1-1; V gene: TRBV2; CDR3 length: 13; D gene: .; clone size: .; CDR3 DNA: .; CDR3 protein: CASILDSGTEAFF
J gene: TRBJ2-2; V gene: TRBV4-1; CDR3 length: 16; D gene: TRBD1; clone size: few; CDR3 DNA: TGCGCCAGCAGCCAAGAAGGGGACAGAATCACCGGGGAGCTGTTTTTT; CDR3 protein: CASSQEGDRITGELFF
J gene: TRBJ1-4; V gene: TRBV13; CDR3 length: 14; D gene: TRBD1; clone size: .; CDR3 DNA: TGTGCCAGCAGCTTAGGGACAGGGATCGAAAAACTGTTTTTT; CDR3 protein: CASSLGTGIEKLFF
J gene: TRBJ2-1; V gene: TRBV7-2; CDR3 length: 16; D gene: TRBD2; clone size: once; CDR3 DNA: TGTGCCAGCAGCCCCGGTGGTAGCGGGAGGTACAATGAGCAGTTCTTC; CDR3 protein: CASSPGGSGRYNEQFF
J gene: TRBJ1-3; V gene: TRBV18; CDR3 length: 15; D gene: .; clone size: few; CDR3 DNA: TGTGCCAGCTCACCACAAGGGGCGGCTGGAAACACCATATATTTT; CDR3 protein: CASSPQGAAGNTIYF
J gene: TRBJ2-3; V gene: TRBV6-5; CDR3 length: 14; D gene: TRBD2; clone size: .; CDR3 DNA: TGTGCCTCCCGGATAGCGGGGGGCACAGATACGCAGTATTTT; CDR3 protein: CASRIAGGTDTQYF
J gene: TRBJ2-7; V gene: TRBV29-1; CDR3 length: 15; D gene: .; clone size: .; CDR3 DNA: TGCAGCGTTGGGTCTAGGACAAAACCGAACTACGAGCAGTACTTC; CDR3 protein: CSVGSRTKPNYEQYF
J gene: TRBJ1-2; V gene: TRBV18; CDR3 length: 15; D gene: TRBD1; clone size: .; CDR3 DNA: TGTGCCAGCTCACCACCCGGACAGGGAGGATTTGGCTACACCTTC; CDR3 protein: CASSPPGQGGFGYTF
J gene: TRBJ2-7; V gene: TRBV30; CDR3 length: 13; D gene: .; clone size: .; CDR3 DNA: TGTGCCTGGAGGGGGCTTGGGTCCTACGAGCAGTACTTC; CDR3 protein: CAWRGLGSYEQYF
J gene: TRBJ1-3; V gene: TRBV28; CDR3 length: 14; D gene: TRBD1; clone size: .; CDR3 DNA: TGTGCCAGCACCCCGGCAGGGGGCGAAAACACCATATATTTT; CDR3 protein: CASTPAGGENTIYF
J gene: TRBJ2-6; V gene: TRBV4-1; CDR3 length: 14; D gene: .; clone size: .; CDR3 DNA: TGCGCCAGCAGCCAAGGGGGAGGGGCCAACGTCCTGACTTTC; CDR3 protein: CASSQGGGANVLTF
J gene: TRBJ1-5; V gene: TRBV5-8; CDR3 length: 15; D gene: .; clone size: .; CDR3 DNA: TGTGCCAGCAGCTTGCGGGGGCCGGGCAATCAGCCCCAGCATTTT; CDR3 protein: CASSLRGPGNQPQHF
J gene: TRBJ2-3; V gene: TRBV10-3; CDR3 length: 16; D gene: TRBD2; clone size: .; CDR3 DNA: TGTGCCATCAGCGGCGGACTAGCAGAAAGCACAGATACGCAGTATTTT; CDR3 protein: CAISGGLAESTDTQYF
J gene: TRBJ2-7; V gene: TRBV6-1; CDR3 length: 15; D gene: TRBD2; clone size: .; CDR3 DNA: TGTGCCAGCAGTCTATCTCCGGGACTAGTCCACGAGCAGTACTTC; CDR3 protein: CASSLSPGLVHEQYF
J gene: TRBJ1-1; V gene: TRBV6-5; CDR3 length: 13; D gene: .; clone size: few; CDR3 DNA: TGTGCCAGCAGTTACTCGGGGGGCACTGAAGCTTTCTTT; CDR3 protein: CASSYSGGTEAFF
J gene: TRBJ2-6; V gene: TRBV4-1; CDR3 length: 16; D gene: .; clone size: .; CDR3 DNA: TGCGCCAGCAGCCAAGAGGCCGCAGCTGGGGCCAACGTCCTGACTTTC; CDR3 protein: CASSQEAAAGANVLTF
J gene: TRBJ1-1; V gene: TRBV6-5; CDR3 length: 13; D gene: .; clone size: .; CDR3 DNA: TGTGCCACAAATAGGGCCTTGAACACTGAAGCTTTCTTT; CDR3 protein: CATNRALNTEAFF